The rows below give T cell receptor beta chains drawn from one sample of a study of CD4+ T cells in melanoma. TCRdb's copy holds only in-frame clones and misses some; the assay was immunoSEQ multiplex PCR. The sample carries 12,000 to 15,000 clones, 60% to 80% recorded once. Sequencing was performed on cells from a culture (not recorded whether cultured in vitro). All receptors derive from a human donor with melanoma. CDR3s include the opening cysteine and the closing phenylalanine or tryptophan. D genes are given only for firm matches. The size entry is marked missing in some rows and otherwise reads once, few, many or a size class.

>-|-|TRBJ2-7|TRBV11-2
TGTGCCAGCAGGAAAGACAGGAACTACGAGCAGTACTTC
CASRKDRNYEQYF
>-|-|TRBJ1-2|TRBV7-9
TGTGCCAGCAGCTCGAGGTACTATGGCTACACCTTC
CASSSRYYGYTF
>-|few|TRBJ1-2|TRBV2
TGTGCCAGCAGTGGTGAGGTTTCCTATGGCTACACCTTC
CASSGEVSYGYTF
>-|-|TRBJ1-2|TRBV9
TGTGCCAGCAGCGTAGATCTGGGGCAGCGGTATGGCTACACCTTC
CASSVDLGQRYGYTF
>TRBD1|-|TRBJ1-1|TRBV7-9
TGTGCCAGCAGCTTAGGGGACAGCTCCAAAGCTTTCTTT
CASSLGDSSKAFF
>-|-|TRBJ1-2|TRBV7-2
TGTGCCAGCAGCTTAAGGCAGGGTGGATATGGCTACACCTTC
CASSLRQGGYGYTF
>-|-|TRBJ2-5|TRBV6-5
TGTGCCAGCAGTTACACTAGGATAGAGACCCAGTACTTC
CASSYTRIETQYF
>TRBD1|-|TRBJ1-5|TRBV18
TGTGCCAGCTCGCCAGACAGGGGATATCAGCCCCAGCATTTT
CASSPDRGYQPQHF
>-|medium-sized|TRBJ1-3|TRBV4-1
TGCGCCAGCAGCCAAGTAGAGCAGGGAGCGAGGGGAAACACCATATATTTT
CASSQVEQGARGNTIYF
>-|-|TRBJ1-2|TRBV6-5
TGTGCCAGCAAAACAGGGTATGATGGCTACACCTTC
CASKTGYDGYTF
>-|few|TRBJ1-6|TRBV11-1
TGTGCCAGCAGCTTCTTAGGCCGGCCCCTCCACTTT
CASSFLGRPLHF
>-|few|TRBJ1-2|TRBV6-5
TGTGCCAGCAGGGGAGGGCGGCCACGGGGTGGCTACACCTTC
CASRGGRPRGGYTF
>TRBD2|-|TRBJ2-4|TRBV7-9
TGTGCCAGCAGCTTAAGGAGCGGGGGCAACATTCAGTACTTC
CASSLRSGGNIQYF
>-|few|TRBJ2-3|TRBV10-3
TGTGCCATCAGTGGGGAGAAAGATACGCAGTATTTT
CAISGEKDTQYF
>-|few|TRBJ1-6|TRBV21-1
TGTGCCAGCAGCAGATCCCGGAGGGGGGTGAATTCACCCCTCCACTTT
CASSRSRRGVNSPLHF
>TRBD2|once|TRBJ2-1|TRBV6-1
TGTGCCAGCCTCCGGGGGGTAACCTACAATGAGCAGTTCTTC
CASLRGVTYNEQFF
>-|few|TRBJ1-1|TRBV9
TGTGCCAGCAGCGTAGGACCTCTTGGGGAAGCTTTCTTT
CASSVGPLGEAFF
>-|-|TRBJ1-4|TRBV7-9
TGTGCCAGCAGCTTAGGATCATCGGGGGGCAACGAAAAACTGTTTTTT
CASSLGSSGGNEKLFF
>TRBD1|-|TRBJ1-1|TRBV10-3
TGTGCCATCAGTGAGTTATGGGAACAGGGGCAAGTGAACACTGAAGCTTTCTTT
CAISELWEQGQVNTEAFF
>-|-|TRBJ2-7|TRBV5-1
TGCGCCAGCAGCTTCCCAGCCTCCGGCTACGAGCAGTACTTC
CASSFPASGYEQYF
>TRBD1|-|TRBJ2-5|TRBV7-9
TGTGCCAGCAGCCCGACAGGGGCCGGAAAGACCCAGTACTTC
CASSPTGAGKTQYF
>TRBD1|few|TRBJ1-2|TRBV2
TGTGCCAGCAGGGGGGGACAGGGGGAAGGCTACACCTTC
CASRGGQGEGYTF
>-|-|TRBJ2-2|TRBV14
TGTGCCAGCAGCCAACTACACACCGGGGAGCTGTTTTTT
CASSQLHTGELFF